The 10 T cell receptor beta chains below all came from one sample that was sequenced in a study of immune evolution from preneoplasia to lung adenocarcinoma. The repertoire was sequenced with immunoSEQ multiplex PCR; TCRdb's copy has only in-frame clones and lacks some. The sample consists of roughly 7,300 clones, 70% to 80% of them appearing once. The specimen was FFPE atypical adenomatous hyperplasia tissue from the lung. Indicated subset: atypical adenomatous hyperplasia (AAH), lung preneoplasia. The receptors stem from a donor aged 70 or over with lung adenocarcinoma. Some clones in this sample may be carry-over from other donors' samples.

The rearrangement joins TRBV2 to TRBJ1-5, with D tentatively TRBD1 (5 bases). Trimming took off 1 base at V and 7 bases at J, with 11 bases between the two ends. There are 14 residues in the CDR3. From germline, CDR1 is SNHLY and CDR2 FYNNEI. DNA for the CDR3: TGTGCCAGCAGTGAAGACGGTTGGGGCCAGCCCCAGCATTTT. This gives the protein CASSEDGWGQPQHF. The entire variable domain, with the rest obtained from reference TRBV2 and TRBJ1-5, is as follows: EPEVTQTPSHQVTQMGQEVILRCVPISNHLYFYWYRQILGQKVEFLVSFYNNEISEKSEIFDDQFSVERPDGSNFTLKIRSTKLEDSAMYFCASSEDGWGQPQHFGDGTRLSIL.

This rearrangement joins TRBV28 to TRBJ2-5; 8 bases are a match to TRBD1. CDR3 size: 14 residues. V shed 6 bases and J 2 bases; nucleotides not matched to a gene: 5. Germline V CDR1 and CDR2: MDHEN, SYDVKM. The CDR3 DNA follows: TGTGCCAGCAGCCCGGGACAGGAACAAGAGACCCAGTACTTC. Protein product: CASSPGQEQETQYF.

The chain carries TRBV28 and TRBJ2-3; a weak D match, TRBD1 (5 bases). Trimming left V 6 bases short and J 2 bases short, with 12 bases between. This CDR3 is 14 amino acids long. Germline lookup yields CDR1 MDHEN and CDR2 SYDVKM. The CDR3: CASRTTANTDTQYF. The CDR3 DNA sequence: TGTGCCAGCAGAACGACAGCAAACACAGATACGCAGTATTTT.

The rearrangement links TRBV6-5 to TRBJ2-1, with 9 bases aligning to TRBD1. The J segment lost 8 bases and the V segment lost 5 bases, leaving 7 bases of the junction unmatched. Germline CDR1 reads MNHEY; CDR2 reads SVGAGI. The CDR3 is 14 residues long. DNA for the CDR3: TGTGCCAGCAGTACGCGGGACAGGGACTATGAGCAGTTCTTC. Its protein is CASSTRDRDYEQFF.

The table lists this clone with a few counts. This sample also contains other DNA sequences that code for the same CDR3. The chain is built from TRBV2 and TRBJ1-1; no reliable D call. In germline, CDR1 is SNHLY, CDR2 FYNNEI. The ends were cut back, 8 bases at V and 1 base at J, with 8 bases in the middle. This CDR3 has 12 amino acids. The CDR3 nucleotides are TGTGCCAGCGCCGAGGGGAACACTGAAGCTTTCTTT. Translating it yields CASAEGNTEAFF.

This chain joins TRBV29-1 and TRBJ2-7; D not certain. Germline V gene lookup returns CDR1 SQVTM and CDR2 ANQGSEA. CDR3 length: 13 residues. Trimming pared 7 bases from V and 0 bases from J, leaving 13 bases between. CDR3 coding DNA: TGCAGCGCCCTGGACGGAACCTCCTACGAGCAGTACTTC. Protein sequence: CSALDGTSYEQYF.

The chain has TRBV7-2 and TRBJ1-2; the D gene is possibly TRBD1 (6 bases). Between the trimmed V and J ends, which lost 5 bases and 6 bases, there was a span of 16 bases. Germline loops: CDR1 SGHTA, CDR2 FQGNSA. This CDR3 contains 14 residues. CDR3 sequence reads: CASSTSGQDDGYTF. CDR3 nucleotides: TGTGCCAGCAGCACTTCGGGACAAGATGATGGCTACACCTTC.

The chain joins TRBV6-6 to TRBJ1-2; 10 nucleotides line up with TRBD1. The CDR3 has 16 amino acids. The germline V gene has CDR1 MNHNY and CDR2 SVGAGI (reference sequence). V trimming: 5 bases; J trimming: 2 bases; junction bases outside the gene matches: 8. Written as DNA, the CDR3 is TGTGCCAGCAGTCAGAACCCGGGACAGGGGAACTATGGCTACACCTTC. Translation gives CASSQNPGQGNYGYTF.

CDR3 protein: CASSYSRQGPTDTQYF. DNA of the CDR3: TGTGCCAGCAGTTACTCCAGACAGGGGCCCACAGATACGCAGTATTTT. The gene calls are TRBV6-5 and TRBJ2-3, with TRBD1 matching 8 bases. The CDR3 sequence is 16 residues long. The trim removed 0 bases at V and 2 bases at J, leaving 4 bases unmatched. CDR1 and CDR2 (germline): MNHEY, SVGAGI.

The chain has TRBV6-1 and TRBJ1-5, with D possibly matching TRBD1 (5 bases). The CDR3 spans 16 residues. Trimming left V 4 bases short and J 6 bases short, with 19 bases between. Germline CDR1 MNHNS, CDR2 SASEGT. The CDR3 DNA is TGTGCCAGCAGTGCACTGGCGGGCAGGGAGGGTCAGCCCCAGCATTTT. Its translation is CASSALAGREGQPQHF.